This is a list of T cell receptor beta chains from one sample in a study of shared clonotypes between healthy human individuals. Sequencing was performed with immunoSEQ multiplex PCR; in TCRdb, only in-frame clones are kept and a portion is missing. This sample has about 2.4 million clones, with approximately 93% found just once. Sequenced: naive CD4+ T cells from PBMCs. These receptors were obtained from a man aged 18 to 35 in good health. Some clones in this sample may be carry-over from other donors' samples. CDR3s leave out the opening cysteine and the closing phenylalanine or tryptophan.

>TRBV28|TRBJ2-1
ASHTIYNEQF
>TRBV6-5|TRBJ1-4
ASTYRVGEKLF
>TRBV28|TRBJ2-4
ASSSAGGENIQY
>TRBV6-1|TRBJ2-1
ASSGGFGAANSRNEQF
>TRBV28|TRBJ2-4
ASSLIRSSQAGAKNIQY
>TRBV28|TRBJ1-2
ASSLFGRDIRSSDGYT
>TRBV29-1|TRBJ1-1
SVGPPLLGAF
>TRBV4-1|TRBJ2-7
ASSQDPARYRHYEQY
>TRBV4-1|TRBJ2-7
ASSPSRDLLTYEQY
>TRBV2|TRBJ1-5
ASRLTGADQPQH
>TRBV14|TRBJ2-3
ASSQDWWDMSTDTQY
>TRBV30|TRBJ1-6
AWNTGSHLGSPLH
>TRBV7-9|TRBJ1-1
ASSLTTEAF
>TRBV2|TRBJ2-3
ASSAASGTTDTQY
>TRBV28|TRBJ2-2
ASSSSLGPPGAGELF
>TRBV7-9|TRBJ2-3
ASSLQGGTDTQY
>TRBV2|TRBJ2-1
ASSGSDSTYNEQF
>TRBV7-8|TRBJ2-5
ASSLAYLAGVETQY
>TRBV4-1|TRBJ1-1
ASSQEGWGQGLPTEAF
>TRBV18|TRBJ2-7
ASSPRGTSGEQY
>TRBV28|TRBJ2-2
ASSSVYTGELF
>TRBV27|TRBJ2-1
ASRFGTSGSYEQF
>TRBV5-1|TRBJ1-4
ASSIGQASNEKLF
>TRBV2|TRBJ2-7
ASSVESTSGRFSYEQY
>TRBV7-8|TRBJ2-3
ASSPRVGAHSTDTQY
>TRBV28|TRBJ2-7
ASRPFGGTAYEQY
>TRBV30|TRBJ2-7
AWNAGDSYEQY
>TRBV7-9|TRBJ1-2
ASSLNQGAYT
>TRBV4-3|TRBJ1-2
ASSQNIIGEGNNYGYT
>TRBV18|TRBJ2-3
ASSPPAADTQY
>TRBV4-1|TRBJ2-3
ASSQALDTQY
>TRBV28|TRBJ2-7
ASSPRSREQY
>TRBV29-1|TRBJ1-2
SVEIRTATGGYT
>TRBV5-1|TRBJ1-4
ASSLGGDPQKLF
>TRBV7-2|TRBJ2-1
ASSLVSQGRDNEQF
>TRBV6-1|TRBJ2-5
ASNLRAPQETQY
>TRBV6-5|TRBJ1-2
ASSYREAGYGYT
>TRBV6-1|TRBJ1-5
ASSEAGRDFQPQH
>TRBV28|TRBJ1-5
ASRGPFDQPQH
>TRBV7-9|TRBJ2-7
ASSLRESPYEQY
>TRBV28|TRBJ2-7
ASSLWTSGLSYEQY
>TRBV5-1|TRBJ1-1
ASSSRGGTEAF
>TRBV9|TRBJ2-1
ASSPSKRDNEQF
>TRBV9|TRBJ2-7
ASSVDLGSYEQY
>TRBV14|TRBJ1-2
ASSQLTRSGYT
>TRBV5-4|TRBJ2-3
ASSSGGQGTDTQY
>TRBV15|TRBJ2-1
ATSRQYFDNEQF
>TRBV6-5|TRBJ2-7
ASSYSGLSYEQY
>TRBV7-2|TRBJ1-5
ASSRRDRMSQPQH
>TRBV2|TRBJ2-7
ASSSSGAYEQY
>TRBV4-1|TRBJ1-3
ASSFLDRSGNTIY
>TRBV7-3|TRBJ1-5
ASSSTGQSRWGNALYSNQPQH
>TRBV30|TRBJ1-1
AESGGPANTEAF
>TRBV28|TRBJ1-1
ASILGGELSTEAF
>TRBV6-6|TRBJ2-3
ASSREGLNTQY
>TRBV2|TRBJ2-7
ASRQGYEQY
>TRBV5-1|TRBJ2-3
ASSYNLGPPRDTQY